This TCR beta chain was identified during a study of OX40 agonist ivuxolimab in advanced cancers. Looking at the study overall: Clinicians treated patients with ivuxolimab, an agonistic anti-OX40 (CD134) antibody.

Prior autoimmune disease or systemic immunosuppression barred patients. The investigators sampled blood at baseline, at cycle 4 day 1, and at cycle 7 day 1. CDR1 and CDR2 from the germline V gene are ENHRY and SYGVKD. CDR3 size: 13 residues. Deletions cut 0 bases from V and 2 bases from J, with 4 bases between. Details on this clone: Its antigen is currently unknown. At the DNA level, this CDR3 is encoded by other sequences in the same sample as well.

Findings of the study overall: Normalized T-cell clonal expansion was also low in some nonresponders.

Sequenced by immunoSEQ multiplex PCR; TCRdb stores in-frame clones only, minus some. The sample lists tens of thousands of clones; roughly 82% were seen once. The receptor comes from an adult with an advanced solid tumor such as melanoma, head and neck, liver or kidney cancer. The source material was CD4+ or CD8+ T cells sorted from blood, sampled in a trial of the OX40 agonist ivuxolimab. The V call is TRBV10-3, the J call TRBJ1-2, with D uncertain. This chain's CDR3 is CAISESGNYGYTF. The CDR3 nucleotides read TGTGCCATCAGTGAGTCCGGGAACTATGGCTACACCTTC.